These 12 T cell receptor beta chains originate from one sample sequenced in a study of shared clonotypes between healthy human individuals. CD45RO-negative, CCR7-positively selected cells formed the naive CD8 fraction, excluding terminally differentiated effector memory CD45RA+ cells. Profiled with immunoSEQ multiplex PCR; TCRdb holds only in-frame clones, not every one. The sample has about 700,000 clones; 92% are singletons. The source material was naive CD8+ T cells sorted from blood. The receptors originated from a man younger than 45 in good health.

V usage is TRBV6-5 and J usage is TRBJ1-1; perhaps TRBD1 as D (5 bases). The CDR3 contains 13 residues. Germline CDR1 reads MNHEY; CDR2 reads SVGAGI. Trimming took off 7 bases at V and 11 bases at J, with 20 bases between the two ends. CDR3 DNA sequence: TGTGCCAGCACCCCGATTCCCGGGGCGGACGCTTTCTTT. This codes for CASTPIPGADAFF.

CDR3 in DNA: TGCAGCGTTGAACTAACGGGGGGGGCAGTTCTGATGAACACTGAAGCTTTCTTT. This gives the protein CSVELTGGAVLMNTEAFF. This chain links TRBV29-1 with TRBJ1-1; weak D call: TRBD1 (6 bases). With 2 bases removed from V and 0 bases from J, the gap between germline ends came to 22 bases. The CDR3 loop spans 18 amino acids. Germline V gene data show CDR1 as SQVTM and CDR2 as ANQGSEA.

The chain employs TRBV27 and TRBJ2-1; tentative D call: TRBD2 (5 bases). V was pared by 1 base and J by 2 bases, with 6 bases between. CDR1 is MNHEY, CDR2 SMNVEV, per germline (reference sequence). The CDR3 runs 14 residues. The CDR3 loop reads CASSLLTTYNEQFF. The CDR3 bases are TGTGCCAGCAGTTTATTGACTACCTACAATGAGCAGTTCTTC.

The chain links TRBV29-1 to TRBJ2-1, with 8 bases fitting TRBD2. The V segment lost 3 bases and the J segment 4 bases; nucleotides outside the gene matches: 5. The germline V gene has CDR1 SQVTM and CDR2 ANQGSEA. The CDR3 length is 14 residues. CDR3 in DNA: TGCAGCGTTGATGCGGGACTAGATTACAATGAGCAGTTCTTC. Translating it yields CSVDAGLDYNEQFF.

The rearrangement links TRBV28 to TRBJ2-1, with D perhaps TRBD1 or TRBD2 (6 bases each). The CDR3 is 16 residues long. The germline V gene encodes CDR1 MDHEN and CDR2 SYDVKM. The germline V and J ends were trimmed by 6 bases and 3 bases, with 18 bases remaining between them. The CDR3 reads CASSGGPARGYNEQFF. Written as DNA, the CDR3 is TGTGCCAGCAGCGGGGGTCCGGCCAGGGGCTACAATGAGCAGTTCTTC. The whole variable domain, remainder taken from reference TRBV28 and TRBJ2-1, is DVKVTQSSRYLVKRTGEKVFLECVQDMDHENMFWYRQDPGLGLRLIYFSYDVKMKEKGDIPEGYSVSREKKERFSLILESASTNQTSMYLCASSGGPARGYNEQFFGPGTRLTVL.

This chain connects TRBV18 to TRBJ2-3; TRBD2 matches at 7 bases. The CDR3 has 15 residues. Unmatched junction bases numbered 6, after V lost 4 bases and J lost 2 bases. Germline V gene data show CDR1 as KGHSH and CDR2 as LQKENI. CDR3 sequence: CASSLFGGTTDTQYF. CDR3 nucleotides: TGTGCCAGCTCACTGTTCGGGGGGACCACAGATACGCAGTATTTT.

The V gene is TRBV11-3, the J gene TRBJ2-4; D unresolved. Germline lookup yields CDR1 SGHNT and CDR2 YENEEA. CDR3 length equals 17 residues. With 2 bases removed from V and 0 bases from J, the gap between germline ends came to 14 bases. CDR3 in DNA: TGTGCCAGCAGCTTAAGAGGATCTGATGTAGCCAAAAACATTCAGTACTTC. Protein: CASSLRGSDVAKNIQYF.

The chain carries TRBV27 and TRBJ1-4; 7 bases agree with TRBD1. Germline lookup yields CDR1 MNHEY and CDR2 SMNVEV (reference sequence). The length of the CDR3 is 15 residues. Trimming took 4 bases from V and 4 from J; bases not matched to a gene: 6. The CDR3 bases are TGTGCCAGCAGTTCCGGACAGGCCGTTAATGAAAAACTGTTTTTT. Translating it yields CASSSGQAVNEKLFF.

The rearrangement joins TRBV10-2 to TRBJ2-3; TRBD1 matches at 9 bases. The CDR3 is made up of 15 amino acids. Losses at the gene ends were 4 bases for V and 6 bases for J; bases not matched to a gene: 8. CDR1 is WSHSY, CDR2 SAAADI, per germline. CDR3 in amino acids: CASSGTGQGLDTQYF. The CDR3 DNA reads TGCGCCAGCAGTGGTACGGGACAGGGCCTGGATACGCAGTATTTT.

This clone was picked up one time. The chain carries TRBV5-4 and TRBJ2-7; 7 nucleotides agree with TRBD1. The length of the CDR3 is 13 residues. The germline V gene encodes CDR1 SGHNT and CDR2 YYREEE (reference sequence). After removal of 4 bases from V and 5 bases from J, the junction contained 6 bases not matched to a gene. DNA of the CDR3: TGTGCCAGCAGCCCCGTGACAGGGAACGAGCAGTACTTC. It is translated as CASSPVTGNEQYF.

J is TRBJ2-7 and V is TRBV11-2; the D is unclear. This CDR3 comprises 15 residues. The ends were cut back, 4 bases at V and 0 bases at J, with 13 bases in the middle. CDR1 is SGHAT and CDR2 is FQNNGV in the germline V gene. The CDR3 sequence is CASSSGPESSYEQYF. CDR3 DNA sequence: TGTGCCAGCAGCTCCGGACCCGAGAGCTCCTACGAGCAGTACTTC.

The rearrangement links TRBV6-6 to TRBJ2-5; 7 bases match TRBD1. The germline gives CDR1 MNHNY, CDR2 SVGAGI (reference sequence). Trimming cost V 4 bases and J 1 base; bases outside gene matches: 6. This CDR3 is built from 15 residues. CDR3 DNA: TGTGCCAGCAGTTCGCACAGGGGCTTCCAAGAGACCCAGTACTTC. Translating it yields CASSSHRGFQETQYF.